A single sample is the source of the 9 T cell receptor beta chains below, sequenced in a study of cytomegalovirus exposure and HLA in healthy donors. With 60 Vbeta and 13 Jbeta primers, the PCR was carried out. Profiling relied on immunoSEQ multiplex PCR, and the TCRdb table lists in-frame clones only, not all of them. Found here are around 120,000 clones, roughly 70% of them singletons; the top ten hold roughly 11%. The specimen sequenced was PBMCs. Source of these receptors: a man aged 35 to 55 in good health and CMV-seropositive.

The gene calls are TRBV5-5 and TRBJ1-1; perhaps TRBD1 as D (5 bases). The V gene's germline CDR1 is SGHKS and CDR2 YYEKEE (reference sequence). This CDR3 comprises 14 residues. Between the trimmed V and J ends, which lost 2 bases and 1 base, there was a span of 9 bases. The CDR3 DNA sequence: TGTGCCAGCAGCTTTGGGGCCACGAACACTGAAGCTTTCTTT. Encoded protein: CASSFGATNTEAFF. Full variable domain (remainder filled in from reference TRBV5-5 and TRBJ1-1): DAGVTQSPTHLIKTRGQQVTLRCSPISGHKSVSWYQQVLGQGPQFIFQYYEKEERGRGNFPDRFSARQFPNYSSELNVNALLLGDSALYLCASSFGATNTEAFFGQGTRLTVV.

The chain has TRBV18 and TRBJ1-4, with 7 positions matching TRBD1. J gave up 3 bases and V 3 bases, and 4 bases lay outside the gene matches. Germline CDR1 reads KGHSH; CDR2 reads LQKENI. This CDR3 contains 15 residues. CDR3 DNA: TGTGCCAGCTCACCCCAGCAGGGGGCTAATGAAAAACTGTTTTTT. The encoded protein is CASSPQQGANEKLFF.

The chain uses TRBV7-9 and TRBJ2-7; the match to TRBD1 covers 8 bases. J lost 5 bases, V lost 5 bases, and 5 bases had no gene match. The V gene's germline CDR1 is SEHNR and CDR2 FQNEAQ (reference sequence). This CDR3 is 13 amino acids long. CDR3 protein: CASSRGQGDEQYF. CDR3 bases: TGTGCCAGCAGCCGAGGACAGGGCGACGAGCAGTACTTC.

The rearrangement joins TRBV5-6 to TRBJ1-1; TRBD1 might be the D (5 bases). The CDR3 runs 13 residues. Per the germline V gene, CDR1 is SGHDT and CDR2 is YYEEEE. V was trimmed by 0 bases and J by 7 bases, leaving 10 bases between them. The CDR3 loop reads CASSLVGHREAFF. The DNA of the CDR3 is TGTGCCAGCAGCTTGGTGGGGCACCGTGAAGCTTTCTTT.

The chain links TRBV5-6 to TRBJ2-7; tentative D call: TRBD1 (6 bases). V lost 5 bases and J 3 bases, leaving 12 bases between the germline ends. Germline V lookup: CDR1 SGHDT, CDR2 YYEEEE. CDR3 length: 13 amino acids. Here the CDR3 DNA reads TGTGCCAGCAGTCCCGGGACAAACTACGAGCAGTACTTC. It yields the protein CASSPGTNYEQYF.

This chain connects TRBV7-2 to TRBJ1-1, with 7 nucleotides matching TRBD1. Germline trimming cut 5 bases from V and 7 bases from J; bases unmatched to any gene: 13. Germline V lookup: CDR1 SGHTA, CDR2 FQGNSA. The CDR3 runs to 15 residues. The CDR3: CASSPTGPTGREAFF. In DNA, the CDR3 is TGTGCCAGCAGCCCCACGGGACCGACAGGGCGTGAAGCTTTCTTT.

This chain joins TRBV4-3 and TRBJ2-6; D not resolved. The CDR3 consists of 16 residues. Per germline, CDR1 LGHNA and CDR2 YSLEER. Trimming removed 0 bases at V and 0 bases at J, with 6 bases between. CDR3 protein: CASSQDSPSGANVLTF. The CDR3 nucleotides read TGCGCCAGCAGCCAAGACAGTCCCTCTGGGGCCAACGTCCTGACTTTC.

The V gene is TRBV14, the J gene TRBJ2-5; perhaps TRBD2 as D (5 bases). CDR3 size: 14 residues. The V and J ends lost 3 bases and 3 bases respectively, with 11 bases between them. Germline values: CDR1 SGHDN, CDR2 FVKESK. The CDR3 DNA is TGTGCCAGCAGCCACTTCCCGGAGGAAGAGACCCAGTACTTC. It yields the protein CASSHFPEEETQYF.

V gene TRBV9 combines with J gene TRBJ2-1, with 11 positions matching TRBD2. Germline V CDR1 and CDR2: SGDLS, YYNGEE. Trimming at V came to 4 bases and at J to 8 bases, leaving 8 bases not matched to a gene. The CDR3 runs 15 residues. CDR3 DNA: TGTGCCAGCAGCCCTAGCGGGAGGCTCTTCGATGAGCAGTTCTTC. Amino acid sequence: CASSPSGRLFDEQFF. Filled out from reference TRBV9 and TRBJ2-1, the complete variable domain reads DSGVTQTPKHLITATGQRVTLRCSPRSGDLSVYWYQQSLDQGLQFLIQYYNGEERAKGNILERFSAQQFPDLHSELNLSSLELGDSALYFCASSPSGRLFDEQFFGPGTRLTVL.